A selection of T cell receptor beta chains follows, all from one sample in a study of blood T cell repertoires in COVID-19. Produced via immunoSEQ multiplex PCR; TCRdb's table is partial and in-frame only. This table has approximately 120,000 clones, about 88% appearing once. The sample comprised peripheral blood. The receptors were gathered from an elderly woman with acute or convalescent COVID-19. Both conserved end residues are part of each CDR3. D genes are given only for firm matches. A clone size is listed for some rows: how often the clone was seen (once, few, many), or a class if it is expanded.

-	-	TRBV21-1	TRBJ2-2	CASSNRGGNTGELFF	TGTGCCAGCAGCAATCGCGGGGGCAACACCGGGGAGCTGTTTTTT
TRBD2	few	TRBV11-2	TRBJ2-7	CASSTAGILSYEQYF	TGTGCCAGCAGTACAGCGGGAATTCTCTCCTACGAGCAGTACTTC
-	-	TRBV6-5	TRBJ1-6	CASRQDEHYNSPLHF	TGTGCCAGCCGGCAGGATGAACACTATAATTCACCCCTCCACTTT
TRBD1	-	TRBV29-1	TRBJ1-1	CSVGTGVAEAFF	TGCAGCGTGGGGACAGGGGTGGCTGAAGCTTTCTTT
-	-	TRBV2	TRBJ1-1	CASSGGYANTEAFF	TGTGCCAGCAGTGGAGGGTACGCGAACACTGAAGCTTTCTTT
-	-	TRBV4-2	TRBJ2-7	CASSQGGEDSYEQYF	TGTGCCAGCAGCCAAGGAGGGGAGGACTCCTACGAGCAGTACTTC
-	-	TRBV24-1	TRBJ2-4	CATTLQLAKNIQYF	TGTGCCACCACCTTACAGTTAGCCAAAAACATTCAGTACTTC
-	-	TRBV28	TRBJ2-1	CASSLGGYNEQFF	TGTGCCAGCAGTTTGGGAGGCTACAATGAGCAGTTCTTC
-	-	TRBV10-3	TRBJ1-5	CAISGRDQPQHF	TGTGCCATCAGTGGGAGGGATCAGCCCCAGCATTTT
-	-	TRBV4-1	TRBJ1-3	CASRAPSGNTIYF	TGCGCCAGCAGAGCACCCTCTGGAAACACCATATATTTT
TRBD1	-	TRBV4-2	TRBJ1-2	CASSQQNWGQGQGYGYTF	TGTGCCAGCAGCCAACAAAATTGGGGACAGGGGCAGGGGTATGGCTACACCTTC
-	once	TRBV29-1	TRBJ1-2	CSVSGNNYGYTF	TGCAGCGTTTCGGGGAATAACTATGGCTACACCTTC
TRBD2	-	TRBV7-2	TRBJ2-4	CASSLEGRLAGGHRF	TGTGCCAGCAGCTTAGAGGGGAGGCTAGCGGGGGGGCACCGCTTC
TRBD1	-	TRBV7-8	TRBJ1-4	CASSLAPGQGKEKLFF	TGTGCCAGCAGCTTAGCCCCGGGACAGGGAAAGGAAAAACTGTTTTTT
TRBD2	-	TRBV6-2/TRBV6-3	TRBJ2-5	CASSLAGVETQYF	TGTGCCAGCAGTTTAGCGGGGGTTGAGACCCAGTACTTC
-	-	TRBV5-4	TRBJ1-6	CASSRQRTNSYNSPLHF	TGTGCCAGCAGCCGACAGAGAACCAACTCCTATAATTCACCCCTCCACTTT
TRBD1	-	TRBV3-1/TRBV3-2	TRBJ1-6	CASSPGTGNSPLHF	TGTGCCAGCAGCCCCGGGACAGGGAATTCACCCCTCCACTTT
-	-	TRBV18	TRBJ2-7	CASSPHRDLSYEQYF	TGTGCCAGCTCACCACACCGGGACTTATCCTACGAGCAGTACTTC
TRBD2	-	TRBV28	TRBJ2-3	CASSHTGLAYTDTQYF	TGTGCCAGCAGTCACACGGGACTAGCGTACACAGATACGCAGTATTTT
TRBD2	-	TRBV2	TRBJ2-5	CASSAGLAGVETQYF	TGTGCCAGCAGTGCAGGACTAGCGGGAGTGGAGACCCAGTACTTC
-	-	TRBV12-5	TRBJ1-6	CASGRTLAGGSPLHF	TGTGCTAGTGGGCGGACTCTGGCAGGTGGTTCACCCCTCCACTTT
-	-	TRBV28	TRBJ2-3	CASSLGAGGTDTQYF	TGTGCCAGCAGTTTGGGGGCGGGGGGCACAGATACGCAGTATTTT
TRBD1	-	TRBV19	TRBJ2-7	CASSRERRDRTSEQYF	TGTGCCAGTAGCCGCGAGAGGCGGGACAGGACCTCCGAGCAGTACTTC
-	-	TRBV7-2	TRBJ1-2	CASSEGHLFYGYTF	TGTGCCAGCAGCGAAGGACACCTCTTCTATGGCTACACCTTC
-	-	TRBV6-2/TRBV6-3	TRBJ2-6	CASSPRGYITGANVLTF	TGTGCCAGCAGTCCCCGGGGGTACATAACTGGGGCCAACGTCCTGACTTTC
TRBD1	-	TRBV2	TRBJ1-2	CASSTGGAGYYGYTF	TGTGCCAGCAGTACAGGGGGCGCTGGGTACTATGGCTACACCTTC
-	-	TRBV6-5	TRBJ1-5	CASRPGGNQPQHF	TGTGCCAGCAGGCCAGGGGGCAATCAGCCCCAGCATTTT
TRBD1	-	TRBV12-3/TRBV12-4	TRBJ1-2	CASSLDRGLGYTF	TGTGCCAGCAGTTTAGACAGGGGGCTTGGCTACACCTTC
TRBD1	-	TRBV10-3	TRBJ2-2	CAIAADGQGYGELFF	TGTGCCATCGCCGCAGACGGACAGGGGTACGGGGAGCTGTTTTTT
-	-	TRBV7-3	TRBJ2-2	CASSLGRNTGELFF	TGTGCCAGCAGCTTAGGCAGAAACACCGGGGAGCTGTTTTTT
-	-	TRBV5-1	TRBJ1-1	CASSLQGGNTEAFF	TGCGCCAGCAGCTTGCAAGGGGGGAACACTGAAGCTTTCTTT
TRBD1	-	TRBV5-4	TRBJ2-5	CASSFLGTEQETQYF	TGTGCCAGCAGCTTTTTGGGGACAGAACAAGAGACCCAGTACTTC
-	few	TRBV7-3	TRBJ2-1	CASSPIPGIEQFF	TGTGCCAGCAGCCCCATCCCTGGCATTGAGCAGTTCTTC
-	-	TRBV7-8	TRBJ1-1	CASSVRQYSEAFF	TGTGCCAGCAGCGTTCGACAGTATTCTGAAGCTTTCTTT
TRBD1	-	TRBV6-2/TRBV6-3	TRBJ1-1	CASSYYEDRGTEAFF	TGTGCCAGCAGTTACTATGAGGACAGGGGCACTGAAGCTTTCTTT
TRBD1	-	TRBV27	TRBJ1-2	CASRAGQHGYTF	TGTGCCAGCAGGGCGGGACAGCATGGCTACACCTTC
TRBD2	-	TRBV6-1	TRBJ2-4	CASSDGGVAKNIQYF	TGTGCCAGCAGTGATGGGGGGGTAGCCAAAAACATTCAGTACTTC
TRBD1	-	TRBV14	TRBJ1-4	CASSQDPQGDEKLFF	TGTGCCAGCAGCCAAGATCCACAGGGGGATGAAAAACTGTTTTTT
-	-	TRBV29-1	TRBJ2-4	CSVEGGYGAKNIQYF	TGCAGCGTTGAAGGAGGTTATGGGGCCAAAAACATTCAGTACTTC
TRBD2	once	TRBV5-4	TRBJ2-3	CASSFQRGALTAQYF	TGTGCCAGCAGCTTCCAGCGGGGGGCCCTAACAGCGCAGTATTTT
TRBD1	once	TRBV5-1	TRBJ2-2	CASSDRDRYSGELFF	TGCGCCAGCAGCGACCGGGACAGGTATTCCGGGGAGCTGTTTTTT
TRBD2	-	TRBV19	TRBJ2-1	CASSPGVGLAGVYEQFF	TGTGCCAGTAGCCCTGGTGTAGGTCTAGCGGGAGTCTATGAGCAGTTCTTC
TRBD2	once	TRBV7-2	TRBJ2-3	CASSLGALAGGTDTQYF	TGTGCCAGCAGCTTAGGGGCACTAGCGGGGGGTACAGATACGCAGTATTTT
-	-	TRBV29-1	TRBJ1-4	CSVQGMATNEKLFF	TGCAGCGTACAGGGTATGGCAACTAATGAAAAACTGTTTTTT
-	-	TRBV4-2	TRBJ2-3	CASSPRGMGRDTQYF	TGTGCCAGCAGCCCCCGGGGGATGGGTCGAGATACGCAGTATTTT
TRBD1	-	TRBV28	TRBJ1-4	CASRRQGGREKLFF	TGTGCCAGCAGACGACAGGGGGGGCGGGAAAAACTGTTTTTT
TRBD2	-	TRBV7-4	TRBJ2-4	CASRFTRGSGPKNIQYF	TGTGCCAGCAGGTTCACGCGGGGGAGCGGGCCCAAAAACATTCAGTACTTC
TRBD1	-	TRBV28	TRBJ1-2	CASSSTLPWGQRYGYTF	TGTGCCAGCAGTTCAACTCTTCCTTGGGGACAGCGCTATGGCTACACCTTC
TRBD2	-	TRBV7-3	TRBJ2-3	CASSAGTSGGVTQYF	TGTGCCAGCAGCGCTGGGACTAGCGGGGGGGTTACGCAGTATTTT
TRBD1	once	TRBV7-8	TRBJ1-2	CASSLATGAGYTF	TGTGCCAGCAGCTTAGCGACAGGGGCTGGCTACACCTTC
TRBD2	-	TRBV18	TRBJ2-2	CASSEKRGQTGELFF	TGTGCCAGCTCAGAAAAGCGGGGTCAGACCGGGGAGCTGTTTTTT
-	-	TRBV12-3/TRBV12-4	TRBJ2-5	CASSLVQQETQYF	TGTGCCAGCAGTTTAGTACAGCAAGAGACCCAGTACTTC